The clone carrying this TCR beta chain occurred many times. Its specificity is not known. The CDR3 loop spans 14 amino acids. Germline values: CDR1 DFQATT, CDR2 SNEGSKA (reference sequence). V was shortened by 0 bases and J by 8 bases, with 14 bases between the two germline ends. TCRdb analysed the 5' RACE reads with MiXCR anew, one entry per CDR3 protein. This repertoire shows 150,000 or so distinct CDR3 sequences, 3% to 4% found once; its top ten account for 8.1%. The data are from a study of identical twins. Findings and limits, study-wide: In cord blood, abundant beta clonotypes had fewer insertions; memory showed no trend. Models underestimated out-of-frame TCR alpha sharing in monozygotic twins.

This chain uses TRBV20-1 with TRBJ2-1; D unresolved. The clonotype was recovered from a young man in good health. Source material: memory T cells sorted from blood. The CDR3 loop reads CSARDLASNDEQFF. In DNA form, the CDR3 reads TGCAGTGCTAGAGATCTTGCCAGCAACGATGAGCAGTTCTTC.